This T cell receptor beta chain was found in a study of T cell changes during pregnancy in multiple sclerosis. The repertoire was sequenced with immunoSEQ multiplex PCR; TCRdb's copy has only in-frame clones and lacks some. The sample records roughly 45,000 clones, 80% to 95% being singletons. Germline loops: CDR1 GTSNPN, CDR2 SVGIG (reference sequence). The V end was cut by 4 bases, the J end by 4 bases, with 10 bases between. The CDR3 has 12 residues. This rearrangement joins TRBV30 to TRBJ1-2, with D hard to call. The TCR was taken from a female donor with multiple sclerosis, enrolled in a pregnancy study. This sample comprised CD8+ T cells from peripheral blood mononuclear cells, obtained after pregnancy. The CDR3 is CAWTYSSYGYTF. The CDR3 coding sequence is TGTGCCTGGACTTATAGTTCCTATGGCTACACCTTC.